This T cell receptor (beta chain) is drawn from a study of identical twins. In germline, CDR1 is SGHDT, CDR2 YYEEEE. There are 12 residues in the CDR3. V lost 4 bases and J lost 4; bases outside the gene matches: 1. In TCRdb, the 5' RACE reads were re-called with MiXCR into one record per CDR3 protein. Of about 190,000 distinct CDR3 sequences listed, 15% to 20% are singletons. Study results and caveats: Monozygotic twins shared more out-of-frame TCR alpha than recombination models predicted.

This clonotype was seen many times. Its target is unknown. This same sample was also part of a study on T cells expressing NK-cell markers. From that paper: NKG2C+ dominant clonotypes from more than 5 donors made up about 1.0-8% of CD8+ T cells. One observes that, in several donors, these clonotypes were also the leading ones within the CD3+CD56-NKG2C+ fraction.

The receptor's source is a woman aged 18-29 years in good health. Material for sequencing was CD8+ T cells sorted from blood. The J gene is TRBJ2-7, the V gene TRBV5-6; 8 bases line up with TRBD1. CDR3 region: CASSGQGYEQYF. CDR3 in DNA: TGTGCCAGCAGCGGACAGGGTTACGAGCAGTACTTC.